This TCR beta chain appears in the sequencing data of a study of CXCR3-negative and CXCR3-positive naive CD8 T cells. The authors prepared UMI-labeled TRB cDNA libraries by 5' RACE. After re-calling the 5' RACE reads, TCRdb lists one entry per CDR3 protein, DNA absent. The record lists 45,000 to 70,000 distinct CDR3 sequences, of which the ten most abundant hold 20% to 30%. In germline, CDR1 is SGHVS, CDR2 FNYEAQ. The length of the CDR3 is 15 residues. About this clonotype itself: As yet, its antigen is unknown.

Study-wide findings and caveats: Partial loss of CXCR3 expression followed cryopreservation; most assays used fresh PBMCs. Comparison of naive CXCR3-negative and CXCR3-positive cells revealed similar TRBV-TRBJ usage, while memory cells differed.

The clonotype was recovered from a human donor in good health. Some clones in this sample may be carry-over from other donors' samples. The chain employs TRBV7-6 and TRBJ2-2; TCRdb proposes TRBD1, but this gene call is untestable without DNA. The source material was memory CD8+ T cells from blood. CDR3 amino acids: CASSLGQGLTGELFF.